This TCR beta chain was identified in a study of cytomegalovirus exposure and HLA in healthy donors. Study information: Genetic ancestry analysis placed over 75% of the roughly 400 donors that were genotyped in the Caucasian-associated cluster. Findings of the study overall: Listed as cytomegalovirus-associated were over 150 TCR beta chains. In a later analysis, across HLA loci, associated TCR counts were highest for DRB1, lowest for HLA-C.

Trimming stripped 8 bases from V and 1 base from J, with 24 bases between. Germline assignment: CDR1 LNHNV and CDR2 YYDKDF (reference sequence). The length of the CDR3 is 19 residues. In the case of this clone: Its antigen is unidentified.

Both 60 Vbeta primers and 13 Jbeta primers went into the PCR. Methods used by the authors: Among the unique TCR beta chains that a later analysis counted, some 73 million in all, some 10 million were shared. TCRdb's copy holds only in-frame clones and misses some; the assay was immunoSEQ multiplex PCR. The V and J calls and clone size were taken over from that table, and D and trimming were inferred from the DNA. The sample shows about 140,000 clones, 80% to 90% of them seen only once. What was sequenced was PBMCs. The TCR comes from a woman in her thirties or forties in good health and CMV-seropositive. The chain combines TRBV15 with TRBJ2-6, with D maybe TRBD2 (6 bases). DNA for the CDR3: TGTGCCACCGGAGGGGCGACAGCGAAGCTTCATTCTGGGGCCAACGTCCTGACTTTC. Translated, it gives CATGGATAKLHSGANVLTF.